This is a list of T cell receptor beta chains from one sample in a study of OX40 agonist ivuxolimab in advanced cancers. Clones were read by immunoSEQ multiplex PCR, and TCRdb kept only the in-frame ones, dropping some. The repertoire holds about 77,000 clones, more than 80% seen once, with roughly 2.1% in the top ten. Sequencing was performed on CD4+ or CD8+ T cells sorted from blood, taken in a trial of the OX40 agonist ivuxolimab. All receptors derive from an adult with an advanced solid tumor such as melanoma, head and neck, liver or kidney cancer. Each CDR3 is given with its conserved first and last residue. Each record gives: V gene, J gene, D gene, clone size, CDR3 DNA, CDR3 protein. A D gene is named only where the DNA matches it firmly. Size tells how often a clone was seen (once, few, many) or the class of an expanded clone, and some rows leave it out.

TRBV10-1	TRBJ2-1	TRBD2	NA	TGCGCCAGCAGTATCACTGGCGGGGGGTACAATGAGCAGTTCTTC	CASSITGGGYNEQFF
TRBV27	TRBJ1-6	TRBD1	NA	TGTGCCAGCACCAAATGGGGGGGGACAGGGATGTCACCCCTCCACTTT	CASTKWGGTGMSPLHF
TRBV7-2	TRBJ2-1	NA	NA	TGTGCCAGCAGCTCGAGCGGCCTCACCTACAATGAGCAGTTCTTC	CASSSSGLTYNEQFF
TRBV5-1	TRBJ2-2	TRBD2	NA	TGCGCCAGCAGCCTCCACGGCGGGGGGGCTGTCGGGGAGCTGTTTTTT	CASSLHGGGAVGELFF
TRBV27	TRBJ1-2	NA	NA	TGTGCCAGCAGTTTATTCCCCACAGGGAACTATGGCTACACCTTC	CASSLFPTGNYGYTF
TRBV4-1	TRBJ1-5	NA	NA	TGCGCCAGCAGCCAAGATGGCGGGGCGAGCAATCAGCCCCAGCATTTT	CASSQDGGASNQPQHF
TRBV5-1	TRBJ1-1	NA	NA	TGCGCCAGCAGCTTGCAAGGGTTTAACACTGAAGCTTTCTTT	CASSLQGFNTEAFF
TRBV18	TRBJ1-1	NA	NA	TGTGCCAGCTCACCGAGTGGGGGGCTAGGTTTCAACACTGAAGCTTTCTTT	CASSPSGGLGFNTEAFF
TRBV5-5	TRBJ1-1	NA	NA	TGTGCCAGCAGCGCGGATCACACTGAAGCTTTCTTT	CASSADHTEAFF
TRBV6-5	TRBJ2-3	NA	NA	TGTGCCAGCAGTTCGGGACTCCCAGGATGGGATACGCAGTATTTT	CASSSGLPGWDTQYF
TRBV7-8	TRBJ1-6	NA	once	TGTGCCAGCAGCATAGGTGGGACATTATTTTCACCCCTCCACTTT	CASSIGGTLFSPLHF
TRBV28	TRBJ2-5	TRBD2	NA	TGTGCCAGCAGTTGGGGGGGGAGGGAGACCCAGTACTTC	CASSWGGRETQYF
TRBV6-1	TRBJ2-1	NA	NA	TGTGCCAGCAGTGCCTACGGGGCAGGGTCCGGTGAGCAGTTCTTC	CASSAYGAGSGEQFF
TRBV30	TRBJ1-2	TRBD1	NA	TGTGCCTGGAGTGTACCGGACAGGCGGTACGGTCCGGGGTACACCTTC	CAWSVPDRRYGPGYTF
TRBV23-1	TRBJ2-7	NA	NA	TGCGCCAGCATTGCCGGGGCCCGCTCCTACGAGCAGTACTTC	CASIAGARSYEQYF
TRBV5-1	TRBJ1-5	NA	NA	TGCGCCAGCAGCCCGTCGGGGGGCGGTCAGCCCCAGCATTTT	CASSPSGGGQPQHF
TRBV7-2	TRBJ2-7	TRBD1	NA	TGTGCCAGCAGCTTATCGACAGGGGGCTACGAGCAGTACTTC	CASSLSTGGYEQYF
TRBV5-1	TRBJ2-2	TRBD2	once	TGCGCCAGCGCTCTTCTAGCGGGGAACACCGGGGAGCTGTTTTTT	CASALLAGNTGELFF
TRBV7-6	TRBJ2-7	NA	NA	TGTGCCAGCAGCTTAGCGAGGGCAGGCGAGCAGTACTTC	CASSLARAGEQYF
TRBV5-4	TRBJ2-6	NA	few	TGTGCCAGCACCAAGGACAGCTCTGGGGCCAACGTCCTGACTTTC	CASTKDSSGANVLTF
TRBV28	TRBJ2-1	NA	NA	TGTGCCAGCAGTAAGGGGGGGTACAATGAGCAGTTCTTC	CASSKGGYNEQFF
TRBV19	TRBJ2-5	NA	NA	TGTGCCAGTAGTATAATCTCGGGCCTAGGGGAGACCCAGTACTTC	CASSIISGLGETQYF
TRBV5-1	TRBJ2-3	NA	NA	TGCGCCAGCAGCTTCGGCTTCACAGATACGCAGTATTTT	CASSFGFTDTQYF
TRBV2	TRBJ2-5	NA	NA	TGTGCCAGCAGTCTAGTCAAAGAGACCCAGTACTTC	CASSLVKETQYF
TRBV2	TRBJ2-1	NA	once	TGTGCCAGCAGCAGGAATGAGCAGTTCTTC	CASSRNEQFF
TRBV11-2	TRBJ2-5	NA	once	TGTGCCAGCAGCTTAGGAGGGGGGGTCCAAGAGACCCAGTACTTC	CASSLGGGVQETQYF
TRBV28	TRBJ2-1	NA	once	TGTGCCAGCAGTTTACTAGGGCAGGGTTCCTACAATGAGCAGTTCTTC	CASSLLGQGSYNEQFF
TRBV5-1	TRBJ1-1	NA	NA	TGCGCCAGCAGCTTGAAGCTATCTGGGGGCAACACTGAAGCTTTCTTT	CASSLKLSGGNTEAFF
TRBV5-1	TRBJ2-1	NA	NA	TGCGCCAGCAGCTTTATAGGGAGATCGGGATACAATGAGCAGTTCTTC	CASSFIGRSGYNEQFF
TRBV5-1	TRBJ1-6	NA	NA	TGCGCCAGCAGCCGGGGATTTGATTCACCCCTCCACTTT	CASSRGFDSPLHF
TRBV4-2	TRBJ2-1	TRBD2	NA	TGTGCCAGCAGCCAAAGACTAGCGGGGGGTAACTCCTACAATGAGCAGTTCTTC	CASSQRLAGGNSYNEQFF
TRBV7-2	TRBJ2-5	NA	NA	TGTGCCAGCGGGAACGTGGAGACCCAGTACTTC	CASGNVETQYF
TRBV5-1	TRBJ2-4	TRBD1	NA	TGCGCCAGCAGCTTGGACCCCCCGACAGGGTACAAAAACATTCAGTACTTC	CASSLDPPTGYKNIQYF
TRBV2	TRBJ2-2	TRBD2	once	TGTGCCAGCAGTGAGAGCGGGAGCGAGACCGGGGAGCTGTTTTTT	CASSESGSETGELFF
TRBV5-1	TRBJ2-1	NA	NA	TGCGCCAGCAGCTTGACAACGATCGAGGCTGGTGAGCAGTTCTTC	CASSLTTIEAGEQFF
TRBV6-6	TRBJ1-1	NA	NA	TGTGCCAGCAGAAAATGGGTTGCAAACACTGAAGCTTTCTTT	CASRKWVANTEAFF
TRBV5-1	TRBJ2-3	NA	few	TGCGCCAGCAGCTTGGTCCCCACAGATACGCAGTATTTT	CASSLVPTDTQYF
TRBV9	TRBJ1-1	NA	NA	TGTGCCAGCAGCGTAGCCCTCGTAACCAACAGGGCCCGGGGCACTGAAGCTTTCTTT	CASSVALVTNRARGTEAFF
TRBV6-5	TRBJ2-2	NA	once	TGTGCCAGCAGTAGCGGACAGGAGGGGGCCGGGGAGCTGTTTTTT	CASSSGQEGAGELFF
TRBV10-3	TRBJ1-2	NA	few	TGTGCCATCAGTGAGGGCGCCACGGGCTATGGCTACACCTTC	CAISEGATGYGYTF
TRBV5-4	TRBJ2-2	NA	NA	TGTGCCAGCAGTTTGGGACCCGCGAACACCGGGGAGCTGTTTTTT	CASSLGPANTGELFF
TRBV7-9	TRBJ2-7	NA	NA	TGTGCCAGCAGCTTAGTTCCGGTCGTCTCCAGCTCCTACGAGCAGTACTTC	CASSLVPVVSSSYEQYF
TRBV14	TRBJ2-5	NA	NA	TGTGCCAGCAGCCAGTTAGGTGGAGAGACCCAGTACTTC	CASSQLGGETQYF